This is a list of T cell receptor beta chains from one sample in a study of Ad26.COV2.S vaccination and SARS-CoV-2 variants. Sequenced by immunoSEQ multiplex PCR; TCRdb stores in-frame clones only, minus some. The table has approximately 250,000 clones, approximately 90% seen once. Sample: peripheral blood, taken in a trial of Ad26.COV2.S vaccine versus placebo. The receptor source for this set is a person between 18 and 60 years old who received the Ad26.COV2.S COVID-19 vaccine or a placebo. CDR3s include the opening cysteine and the closing phenylalanine or tryptophan. Fields, in order: J gene, V gene, clone size, CDR3 protein. The size field is filled for only some rows; it gives once, few, many or a size class.

TRBJ2-7	TRBV5-4	.	CASSVWDRGYEQYF
TRBJ2-5	TRBV29-1	.	CSVRKGETQYF
TRBJ2-1	TRBV5-1	.	CASSLGQSSYNEQFF
TRBJ2-4	TRBV4-2	.	CASSQDLAGNIQYF
TRBJ1-3	TRBV7-2	.	CASSLTSGRTGNTIYF
TRBJ2-5	TRBV10-3	once	CAISEFWGSEETQYF
TRBJ1-3	TRBV5-4	.	CASSIQGISGNTIYF
TRBJ2-7	TRBV6-2/TRBV6-3	.	CASSQSGTGSYEQYF
TRBJ2-1	TRBV7-2	.	CASSPQLAGANEQFF
TRBJ1-2	TRBV3-1/TRBV3-2	.	CARPYWTYGYTF
TRBJ1-1	TRBV7-2	few	CASSLGTVNTEAFF
TRBJ1-3	TRBV15	.	CATSRDVDSQIYF
TRBJ2-1	TRBV25-1	.	CASSGQGNGSYNEQFF
TRBJ2-5	TRBV18	.	CASSPQWKTEAAQYF
TRBJ2-5	TRBV10-3	.	CAISSDRPPETQYF
TRBJ1-3	TRBV5-4	.	CASSLAGRDTIYF
TRBJ1-3	TRBV30	.	CAWSYSSGNTIYF
TRBJ2-1	TRBV7-2	.	CASRHLGGGDSHEQFF
TRBJ1-1	TRBV25-1	.	CASSDAARAATEAFF
TRBJ1-5	TRBV27	.	CASSLSVKGHQPQHF
TRBJ1-1	TRBV7-2	many	CASSFFRGEGEAFF
TRBJ2-3	TRBV6-2/TRBV6-3	.	CASTPGLAGGRRGTDTQYF
TRBJ2-5	TRBV4-1	.	CASSQDRETQYF
TRBJ2-3	TRBV11-2	.	CASTGAGPKESTDTQYF
TRBJ1-4	TRBV5-6	.	CASSLGEKLFF
TRBJ2-1	TRBV19	.	CASSVYNEQFF
TRBJ2-4	TRBV30	once	CAFPWTGTNIQYF
TRBJ2-3	TRBV27	.	CASSLGGSTDTQYF
TRBJ2-2	TRBV7-9	.	CASSLGGSWPGELFF
TRBJ1-5	TRBV5-6	.	CASSSDRGRSQPQHF
TRBJ1-4	TRBV9	.	CASSVGTRNEKLFF
TRBJ1-2	TRBV7-9	.	CASSTGTGINGYTF
TRBJ2-7	TRBV7-2	.	CASSQSGGGPPYEQYF
TRBJ1-1	TRBV29-1	.	CSVPDNRGLAEAFF
TRBJ2-3	TRBV12-5	.	CASGSDRDGDTQYF
TRBJ2-2	TRBV4-3	.	CASSQATVFGTGELFF
TRBJ2-1	TRBV3-1/TRBV3-2	.	CASSSRVPSYNEQFF
TRBJ2-5	TRBV9	.	CASSVDRDIKETQYF
TRBJ1-2	TRBV6-1	.	CASSERLDRGVGYTF
TRBJ1-3	TRBV4-3	.	CASSQDPMASGNTIYF
TRBJ1-4	TRBV28	.	CASSSLTGYEKLFF